Listed below are T cell receptor beta chains from one sample, sequenced in a study of cytomegalovirus exposure and HLA in healthy donors. Measured with immunoSEQ multiplex PCR; TCRdb has only the in-frame clones, and not every one. The table shows 120,000 or so clones, with over 60% occurring only once. Sequencing used PBMCs. The receptors originated from a woman aged 40 to 50 in good health and CMV-seropositive. CDR3s include the opening cysteine and the closing phenylalanine or tryptophan. A D gene is named only where the DNA matches it firmly. Not every row has a clone size; where given, it reads once, few, many or a size class.

length	size	D	V	J	DNA	CDR3
13	.	.	TRBV2	TRBJ1-1	TGTGCCAGCAGGAGGACAGAAAACACTGAAGCTTTCTTT	CASRRTENTEAFF
13	.	.	TRBV6-5	TRBJ1-1	TGTGCCAGCAGACCAACAATGAACACTGAAGCTTTCTTT	CASRPTMNTEAFF
15	.	TRBD1	TRBV11-1	TRBJ1-4	TGTGCCAGCAGCTTTAGGGGGACAGCCGTTGAAAAACTGTTTTTT	CASSFRGTAVEKLFF
12	.	.	TRBV30	TRBJ1-1	TGTGCCTGGAAGGGGGATAGGAGTGAAGCTTTCTTT	CAWKGDRSEAFF
14	.	.	TRBV5-1	TRBJ1-4	TGCGCCAGCAGCTTTGGACAGTCGGATGAAAAACTGTTTTTT	CASSFGQSDEKLFF
13	.	.	TRBV7-2	TRBJ1-5	TGTGCCAGCAGCTTAGACTGGTCCCAGCCCCAGCATTTT	CASSLDWSQPQHF
15	.	TRBD1	TRBV5-4	TRBJ1-2	TGTGCCAGCAGCTTCCCGGACAGGGGAGGGTATGGCTACACCTTC	CASSFPDRGGYGYTF
16	.	TRBD2	TRBV19	TRBJ2-3	TGTGCCAGTAGAGATAGCGGGAGGGCCAACGCAGATACGCAGTATTTT	CASRDSGRANADTQYF
15	.	.	TRBV5-1	TRBJ2-2	TGCGCCAGCAGCCCACGGCAGGGCCTCACCGGGGAGCTGTTTTTT	CASSPRQGLTGELFF
13	.	TRBD1	TRBV2	TRBJ2-5	TGTGCCAGCAGAATGACAGGGGCCGAGACCCAGTACTTC	CASRMTGAETQYF
14	.	TRBD2	TRBV5-1	TRBJ2-7	TGCGCCAGCAGCACGGCGGGGGGTTACTACGAGCAGTACTTC	CASSTAGGYYEQYF
13	few	.	TRBV30	TRBJ1-2	TGTGCCTGGAGTGTTTCCGTGAACTATGGCTACACCTTC	CAWSVSVNYGYTF
13	.	.	TRBV6-1	TRBJ1-1	TGTGCCAGCAGCCGGGAAAGTAGCACTGAAGCTTTCTTT	CASSRESSTEAFF
19	.	TRBD2	TRBV7-2	TRBJ2-3	TGTGCCAGCAGCTTAGCCAGCGGTAGCGGGGCACCTCGCGGAGATACGCAGTATTTT	CASSLASGSGAPRGDTQYF
17	few	TRBD2	TRBV4-2	TRBJ2-5	TGTGCCAGCAGCCACCTAGGGACTAGCGGGGGGGAGGAGACCCAGTACTTC	CASSHLGTSGGEETQYF
14	once	TRBD2	TRBV19	TRBJ2-7	TGTGCCAGTAGTATCGGGCAGGGAGGGGACGAGCAGTACTTC	CASSIGQGGDEQYF
15	.	.	TRBV9	TRBJ2-7	TGTGCCAGCAGCCCTAGTCTCACCCCAAGCTACGAGCAGTACTTC	CASSPSLTPSYEQYF
14	.	TRBD2	TRBV5-4	TRBJ2-3	TGTGCCAGTCAGGCGGGAGGGCCCGCAGATACGCAGTATTTT	CASQAGGPADTQYF
16	.	.	TRBV2	TRBJ2-5	TGTGCCAGCAGTGCCCACCGGGCGGGGAGCGAATCGGCCCAGTACTTC	CASSAHRAGSESAQYF
13	.	TRBD2	TRBV7-2	TRBJ2-2	TGTGCCAGCAGCTGGACTAGCGCCGGGGAGCTGTTTTTT	CASSWTSAGELFF
12	.	.	TRBV6-6	TRBJ2-2	TGTGCCGCACAGGGGGGGAACGGGGAGCTGTTTTTT	CAAQGGNGELFF
15	few	TRBD1	TRBV9	TRBJ2-3	TGTGCCAGCAGCGCCCAGGGGGCCTCCACAGATACGCAGTATTTT	CASSAQGASTDTQYF
15	.	TRBD1	TRBV7-9	TRBJ2-7	TGTGCCAGCAGACCAGACAGGGACAATCCCTACGAGCAGTACTTC	CASRPDRDNPYEQYF
13	.	TRBD1	TRBV19	TRBJ1-1	TGTGCCAGTAGGGGGACAGAATACACTGAAGCTTTCTTT	CASRGTEYTEAFF
15	.	.	TRBV9	TRBJ1-5	TGTGCCAGCAGCGTGTCCCCGGGGGGCGATCAGCCCCAGCATTTT	CASSVSPGGDQPQHF
15	few	TRBD2	TRBV6-4	TRBJ2-3	TGTGCCAGCAGTGGACTAGCGGGGGGCACAGATACGCAGTATTTT	CASSGLAGGTDTQYF
16	.	TRBD1	TRBV6-6	TRBJ1-4	TGTGCCAGCAGGCGCCCACAGGGGCCAGCTAATGAAAAACTGTTTTTT	CASRRPQGPANEKLFF
14	.	TRBD1	TRBV11-1	TRBJ1-2	TGTGCCAGCAGCTCTCCCGGGACAGGGTACGGCTACACCTTC	CASSSPGTGYGYTF
15	.	.	TRBV5-1	TRBJ2-5	TGCGCCAGCAGCTTGGCGGGACAAATACAAGAGACCCAGTACTTC	CASSLAGQIQETQYF
16	.	.	TRBV9	TRBJ2-3	TGTGCCAGCAGCGTCTCCCACGGACTGAACACAGATACGCAGTATTTT	CASSVSHGLNTDTQYF
16	.	.	TRBV2	TRBJ2-5	TGTGCCAGCAGCCGGGGGGCAGGGAGGTTGACAGAGACCCAGTACTTC	CASSRGAGRLTETQYF
16	.	TRBD2	TRBV9	TRBJ2-1	TGTGCCAGCAGCCCCGCTAGAGGGAGGGCCGAGTGGCGGGAGTTCTTC	CASSPARGRAEWREFF
11	.	TRBD1	TRBV20-1	TRBJ1-5	TGCAGTGCCGCCAGACAGGGGGCCCAGCATTTT	CSAARQGAQHF
17	.	TRBD1	TRBV27	TRBJ2-7	TGTGCCAGCAGTTTCTCAGCCGGGACAGGGGTTGGATACGAGCAGTACTTC	CASSFSAGTGVGYEQYF
14	.	.	TRBV5-1	TRBJ1-1	TGCGCCAGCAGCACCCGACAGGACTGGACTGAAGCTTTCTTT	CASSTRQDWTEAFF
18	.	TRBD2	TRBV5-1	TRBJ2-3	TGCGCCAGCAGCATCGGGACTAGCGGGGTCCCACGCACAGATACGCAGTATTTT	CASSIGTSGVPRTDTQYF
15	.	TRBD2	TRBV7-3	TRBJ2-1	TGTGCCAGCAGTCTCCGGGCAGCGGGAAACAATGAGCAGTTCTTC	CASSLRAAGNNEQFF
15	.	TRBD1	TRBV4-1	TRBJ2-4	TGCGCCAGCAGCCCAGGGGACAGGGACGGCAACATTCAGTACTTC	CASSPGDRDGNIQYF
16	once	.	TRBV6-5	TRBJ1-1	TGTGCCAGCAGTTACAGGGAGGGGCGGGTGGACACTGAAGCTTTCTTT	CASSYREGRVDTEAFF
14	.	TRBD1	TRBV9	TRBJ2-3	TGTGCCAGCAGCGTAGGACAGGGAGCAGATACGCAGTATTTT	CASSVGQGADTQYF
21	.	TRBD1	TRBV10-3	TRBJ1-3	TGTGCCATCAGTGAAGGAGGCTCCTGGGACAGTGCCCCTCACTCTGGAAACACCATATATTTT	CAISEGGSWDSAPHSGNTIYF
15	.	TRBD1	TRBV30	TRBJ1-5	TGTGCCTGGAGTACCAGGGGGCTTCCCAATCAGCCCCAGCATTTT	CAWSTRGLPNQPQHF
15	.	.	TRBV7-9	TRBJ2-7	TGTGCCAGCAGCTTAGACGGGGGGCCCCTAAACGAGCAGTACTTC	CASSLDGGPLNEQYF
16	.	TRBD1	TRBV9	TRBJ1-1	TGTGCCAGCAGCACCGGACAGGGGGCCTTACCCACTGAAGCTTTCTTT	CASSTGQGALPTEAFF
15	.	TRBD1	TRBV6-5	TRBJ2-7	TGTGCCAGCAGTCCAAGGGACAGATTTGGGTACGAGCAGTACTTC	CASSPRDRFGYEQYF
14	.	.	TRBV4-2	TRBJ1-1	TGTGCCAGCAGCCAAGATCGCTCGGGCACTGAAGCTTTCTTT	CASSQDRSGTEAFF